These T cell receptor beta chains were read from a single sample in a study of beta chain features in type 1 diabetes. The data were produced by immunoSEQ multiplex PCR, yet TCRdb's version contains in-frame clones alone and is incomplete. The sample includes roughly 310,000 clones, roughly 11% of them seen just once. The material sequenced was naive CD4+ T cells from blood. The receptor set was obtained from a woman between 25 and 40 years old in good health. CDR3s include the opening cysteine and the closing phenylalanine or tryptophan. The D gene is left open where the match is weak. Size values are once, few and many counts, or a class for expanded clones, and some rows have none.

TGTGCCTGGAGACGAAGAGGTCCGCCGAAGTTCTTC	CAWRRRGPPKFF	TRBV30	TRBJ2-1	.	12	.
TGTGCCAGCAGCTTAACCGTGGGGCAAGGGAAAGAGACCCAGTACTTC	CASSLTVGQGKETQYF	TRBV7-3	TRBJ2-5	.	16	few
TGTGCCAGCAGCTTAGACGGGGGTAGCACAGATACGCAGTATTTT	CASSLDGGSTDTQYF	TRBV7-2	TRBJ2-3	.	15	few
TGTGCCAGCTCACTGCGGACGGGGAGTGGAGACACCGGGGAGCTGTTTTTT	CASSLRTGSGDTGELFF	TRBV18	TRBJ2-2	.	17	few
TGTGCCAGCAGTTCGACAGGGTCCACCGGGGAGCTGTTTTTT	CASSSTGSTGELFF	TRBV28	TRBJ2-2	TRBD1	14	few
TGTGCCAGCTCACCACAATTGACAGCCGAGATTACGCAGTATTTT	CASSPQLTAEITQYF	TRBV18	TRBJ2-3	.	15	.
TGTGCCAGCAGCGTTGGGGCGGGACTACTCTACGAGCAGTACTTC	CASSVGAGLLYEQYF	TRBV9	TRBJ2-7	TRBD2	15	few
TGTGCCAGCTCTCGAGTCCTAGAGGGAGATACGCAGTATTTT	CASSRVLEGDTQYF	TRBV18	TRBJ2-3	.	14	.
TGTGCCATCAGTGAGTCCGCAGGGCCACCTTATGGCTACACCTTC	CAISESAGPPYGYTF	TRBV10-3	TRBJ1-2	.	15	few
TGTGCCAGCAGCCGGACCGGGACAGCATACAATGAGCAGTTCTTC	CASSRTGTAYNEQFF	TRBV7-3	TRBJ2-1	TRBD1	15	.
TGTGCCTGGACTAGCGGGAGGGTCAGCGATGAGCAGTTCTTC	CAWTSGRVSDEQFF	TRBV30	TRBJ2-1	TRBD2	14	.
TGTGCCAGCTCACCAGAGGGACCAGGACAGAGCCCTGGTGAGACCCAGTACTTC	CASSPEGPGQSPGETQYF	TRBV18	TRBJ2-5	.	18	few
TGTGCCAGCAGCTTTCCTCCTCAGGGACTCTATGGCTACACCTTC	CASSFPPQGLYGYTF	TRBV5-8	TRBJ1-2	.	15	.